The clone carrying this TCR beta chain was seen a single time. This entry is derived from a study of blood T cell repertoires in COVID-19. About the research overall: Italy, Spain and the United States were the sources of the convalescent and acute COVID-19 samples. PBMCs, B-cell-depleted T cells, or T cells were the source of the cDNA or gDNA that made up the material.

V gave up 6 bases and J gave up 6 bases; unmatched junction bases: 0. The CDR3 runs to 11 residues. CDR1 SQVTM and CDR2 ANQGSEA come from the germline V gene. Authors' processing steps: How many nucleated cells were present was estimated from reference gene primer amplification. Using immunoSEQ multiplex PCR, the repertoire was profiled, and TCRdb retains in-frame clones only, with some absent. That table gives V, J and clone size, and the DNA gave D and trimming. The sample includes about 330,000 clones, around 89% of them seen just once. Material for sequencing was peripheral blood. This chain uses TRBV29-1 with TRBJ2-2; TRBD1 agrees at 8 bases. The TCR was taken from a man aged 18 to 29 who had recovered from COVID-19. The CDR3 bases are TGCAGCGTACAGGGGGCCGGGGAGCTGTTTTTT. Translated: CSVQGAGELFF.